This TCR beta chain was observed in a study of blood T cell repertoires in COVID-19. About the study: T cells, B-cell-depleted T cells, or PBMCs supplied cDNA or gDNA.

In the original processing: Estimation of nucleated cell counts was performed using reference gene primer amplification. Data came from immunoSEQ multiplex PCR; TCRdb stores just in-frame clones and leaves some out. The V and J calls and clone size are taken from that table; D and trimming were inferred from the DNA. The sample has fewer than 300,000 clones; roughly 84% are singletons. Germline V gives CDR1 SGHRS, CDR2 YFSETQ. This CDR3 is built from 14 residues. V dropped 5 bases and J dropped 0 bases, with 11 bases sitting between them. The J gene is TRBJ1-2, the V gene TRBV5-1; unclear D gene. This TCR was sampled from a human donor in a cohort sampled during active COVID-19. The source material was peripheral blood. The CDR3 coding sequence is TGCGCCAGCAGTCGGACGGGAGCTAACTATGGCTACACCTTC. Translated: CASSRTGANYGYTF.